The present TCR beta chain was sequenced within a study of T cell responses to AZD1222 COVID-19 vaccine. Study-level background: Combined were second doses at about 4 or about 12 weeks. Study-level findings and limits: Regions 160-218 and 743-854 held dominance among vaccine-associated CD4 TCRs, which spanned spike. There were mostly white British donors and more females than males, and clonal diversity was possibly underestimated.

Only one count was recorded for this clone. As yet, its antigen is unknown. Looked up from germline, CDR1 is SGHRS and CDR2 is YFSETQ. The length of the CDR3 is 15 residues. J lost 2 bases, V lost 4 bases, and 8 bases had no gene match. Clones were sequenced by immunoSEQ multiplex PCR, and TCRdb holds only the in-frame ones, with some missing. The table shows more than 95,000 clones, with approximately 90% occurring only once. The sample consisted of peripheral blood, taken on day 0 of AZD1222 vaccination. The receptor's source is an adult in good health. The chain joins TRBV5-1 to TRBJ2-7; 8 bases match TRBD1. Here the CDR3 DNA reads TGCGCCAGCAGCCCATCATCGACAGGGGCCTACGAGCAGTACTTC. This codes for CASSPSSTGAYEQYF.